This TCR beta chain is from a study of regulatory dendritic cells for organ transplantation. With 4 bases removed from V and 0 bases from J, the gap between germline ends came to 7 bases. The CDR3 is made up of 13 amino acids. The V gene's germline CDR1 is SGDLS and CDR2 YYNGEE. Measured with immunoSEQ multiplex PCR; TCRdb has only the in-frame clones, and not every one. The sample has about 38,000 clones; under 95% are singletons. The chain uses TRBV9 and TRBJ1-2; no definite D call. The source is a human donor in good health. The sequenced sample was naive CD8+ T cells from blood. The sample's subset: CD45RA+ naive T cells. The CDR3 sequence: CASSTPPNYGYTF. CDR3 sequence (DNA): TGTGCCAGCAGCACCCCTCCTAACTATGGCTACACCTTC.